These T cell receptor beta chains were read from a single sample in a study of cytomegalovirus exposure and HLA in healthy donors. Generated by immunoSEQ multiplex PCR, the TCRdb table keeps only in-frame clones and is missing some. The sample holds about 140,000 clones, about four fifths seen once. Sequencing was performed on PBMCs. Source of these receptors: a young man in good health and CMV-seropositive. Each CDR3 is given with its conserved first and last residue. Some rows mark clone size as missing; the rest say once, few, many or name a class of expanded clone.

TRBJ2-7 | . | TRBV7-9 | CASRPGHSYEQYF
TRBJ1-1 | . | TRBV2 | CASTPINTEAFF
TRBJ2-5 | . | TRBV6-5 | CASRSDRGSKETQYF
TRBJ2-7 | . | TRBV2 | CASSEEGTAGVGYEQYF
TRBJ2-7 | . | TRBV5-6 | CASRLTGMSYEQYF
TRBJ1-1 | . | TRBV9 | CASSVVSGGLTEAFF
TRBJ2-5 | . | TRBV6-1 | CASSEGLARETQYF
TRBJ2-7 | . | TRBV7-9 | CASNLQGYEQYF
TRBJ2-3 | . | TRBV19 | CASRVQASTDTQYF
TRBJ2-3 | . | TRBV2 | CASQSSPTGAGTDTQYF
TRBJ1-2 | . | TRBV28 | CASSFAGGTGVGYTF
TRBJ1-2 | . | TRBV7-9 | CASSLGTAYGYTF
TRBJ2-3 | . | TRBV10-2 | CAWGEASPADTQYF
TRBJ2-1 | . | TRBV6-1 | CASSEAWSSSYNEQFF
TRBJ2-7 | . | TRBV11-2 | CASSPDSAEQYF
TRBJ1-1 | . | TRBV4-1 | CASRPFLGENTEAFF
TRBJ2-3 | few | TRBV29-1 | CSVALGLPTQYF
TRBJ2-7 | . | TRBV27 | CASSLSSKGDYEQYF
TRBJ1-4 | . | TRBV6-5 | CASSYTGRGSEKLFF
TRBJ1-1 | . | TRBV6-5 | CASSYSWSGSGTEAFF
TRBJ2-7 | . | TRBV10-3 | CAIRGADSYEQYF
TRBJ1-1 | . | TRBV13 | CASSLGQGNTEAFF
TRBJ2-1 | . | TRBV4-1 | CASSPQGNEQFF
TRBJ2-5 | . | TRBV2 | CASSGRDNQETQYF
TRBJ1-3 | . | TRBV6-6 | CASVQGISGNTIYF
TRBJ2-7 | . | TRBV4-1 | CASSQGRLANFYEQYF
TRBJ1-1 | . | TRBV2 | CASRDSAPMDTEAFF
TRBJ2-7 | once | TRBV5-1 | CASKVGVGSYEQYF
TRBJ1-1 | . | TRBV5-1 | CASSTGGLDTEAFF
TRBJ1-5 | . | TRBV7-8 | CASSLQQTGLGNQPQHF
TRBJ2-7 | . | TRBV18 | CASSPGPGSAYEQHF
TRBJ1-2 | . | TRBV5-1 | CASSRTGDYGYTF
TRBJ1-1 | . | TRBV6-6 | CASSGRSAEAFF
TRBJ2-2 | . | TRBV25-1 | CASNDLNTGELFF
TRBJ1-1 | . | TRBV6-1 | CASRPGQLNTEAFF
TRBJ2-7 | . | TRBV4-2 | CASSQETSYEQYF
TRBJ1-2 | . | TRBV6-1 | CASSEGPNYGYTF
TRBJ2-1 | . | TRBV15 | CATSRAGQSPYNEQFF